Below are 21 T cell receptor beta chains sequenced from a single sample in a study of beta chain features in type 1 diabetes. Of the isolated RNA, all was reverse transcribed, and so the sequenced material was expressed TCRB transcripts. Measured with immunoSEQ multiplex PCR; TCRdb has only the in-frame clones, and not every one. Counted here are under 350,000 clones, roughly 13% occurring once; the ten biggest clones make up around 0.016%. Study-wide results and caveats: Across all four CD4+ subsets, people with type 1 diabetes showed modestly shorter TCRB CDR3s.

These receptors are not linked to any known antigen. The sequenced material came from naive CD4+ T cells from blood. These receptors all come from a man younger than 45 with type 1 diabetes.

The table lists this clone with a few counts. This chain's CDR3 is CASSQRTAMNTEAFF. The CDR3 DNA sequence: TGTGCCAGCAGCCAAAGGACAGCAATGAACACTGAAGCTTTCTTT. The chain employs TRBV7-9 and TRBJ1-1; TRBD1 might be the D (6 bases). The length of the CDR3 is 15 residues. Looked up from germline, CDR1 is SEHNR and CDR2 is FQNEAQ (reference sequence). Deletions cut 5 bases from V and 0 bases from J, with 13 bases between.

The chain joins TRBV5-1 to TRBJ1-4, with 8 bases lining up with TRBD1. Germline lookup yields CDR1 SGHRS and CDR2 YFSETQ. The CDR3 totals 16 residues. Trimming at V came to 2 bases and at J to 8 bases, leaving 11 bases not matched to a gene. The CDR3 spells CASSFSGTGSGEKLFF. CDR3 in DNA: TGCGCCAGCAGCTTTTCCGGGACAGGATCGGGAGAAAAACTGTTTTTT.

This rearrangement joins TRBV28 to TRBJ1-5; no clear D. This CDR3 is 13 amino acids long. Between the trimmed V and J ends, which lost 6 bases and 6 bases, there was a span of 12 bases. In germline, CDR1 is MDHEN, CDR2 SYDVKM. CDR3 sequence: CASRPDWVQPQHF. The CDR3 coding sequence is TGTGCCAGCAGGCCCGACTGGGTTCAGCCCCAGCATTTT.

The chain carries TRBV5-6 and TRBJ2-5; possible D gene TRBD1, 6 bases. The CDR3 sequence is 14 residues long. Germline V gives CDR1 SGHDT, CDR2 YYEEEE. Trimming took 2 bases from V and 5 from J, leaving 13 bases between them. Written as DNA, the CDR3 is TGTGCCAGCAGCTTCACAGGGTCCCAGGAGACCCAGTACTTC. This gives the protein CASSFTGSQETQYF.

This chain links TRBV5-6 with TRBJ2-3; perhaps TRBD2 as D (6 bases). The germline V gene has CDR1 SGHDT and CDR2 YYEEEE. Trimming took 7 bases from V and 0 from J, leaving 6 bases between them. The CDR3 extends over 12 amino acids. The chain's CDR3 is CASGTSTDTQYF. The CDR3 nucleotides read TGTGCCAGCGGGACTAGCACAGATACGCAGTATTTT.

This clone was recorded a few times. V gene TRBV10-3 combines with J gene TRBJ2-2; possible D gene TRBD1, 6 bases. The CDR3 covers 15 residues. In germline, CDR1 is ENHRY, CDR2 SYGVKD. Trimming took off 4 bases at V and 1 base at J, with 10 bases between the two ends. The chain's CDR3 is CAISVETGNTGELFF. The CDR3 coding sequence is TGTGCCATCAGTGTGGAGACAGGGAACACCGGGGAGCTGTTTTTT.

This clone has just a few counts. The chain is built from TRBV4-3 and TRBJ2-7; 9 bases align to TRBD1. The CDR3 covers 13 residues. The germline V gene encodes CDR1 LGHNA and CDR2 YSLEER. With 3 bases clipped from V and 6 bases from J, the junction kept 3 bases outside the gene matches. The CDR3 region has the DNA TGCGCCAGCAGCCACGGGACAGGGAGCGAGCAGTACTTC. Protein: CASSHGTGSEQYF.

The chain links TRBV2 to TRBJ2-7, with TRBD1 matching 7 bases. Germline V gene sequence: CDR1 SNHLY, CDR2 FYNNEI. The J segment lost 3 bases and the V segment lost 8 bases, leaving 7 bases of the junction unmatched. The CDR3 sequence is 13 residues long. The CDR3 sequence: CASGWDRGYEQYF. CDR3 nucleotides: TGTGCCAGCGGGTGGGACAGAGGCTACGAGCAGTACTTC.

This chain connects TRBV6-5 to TRBJ2-7, with 9 bases identical to TRBD1. Trimming took 4 bases from V and 5 from J; bases not matched to a gene: 6. Germline V lookup: CDR1 MNHEY, CDR2 SVGAGI. This CDR3 has 14 residues. In DNA, the CDR3 is TGTGCCAGCAGTTCACCGGGACAGGGCCACGAGCAGTACTTC. As protein: CASSSPGQGHEQYF.

Remarks on this clone: Distinct nucleotide sequences in the sample also encode this CDR3. The genes are TRBV7-2 and TRBJ2-4; 8 nucleotides agree with TRBD1. Germline CDR1 and CDR2: SGHTA and FQGNSA. V shed 4 bases, J shed 2 bases, and the junction held 1 base outside the gene matches. CDR3 length: 14 amino acids. Here the CDR3 DNA reads TGTGCCAGCAGCTCAGGGGGCACCAAAAACATTCAGTACTTC. This sequence encodes CASSSGGTKNIQYF.

The V call is TRBV7-9, the J call TRBJ2-3, with D possibly matching TRBD2 (6 bases). The CDR3 totals 17 residues. The ends were cut back, 8 bases at V and 2 bases at J, with 23 bases in the middle. Germline CDR1 and CDR2: SEHNR and FQNEAQ (reference sequence). This CDR3 reads CASGRGPSAGSTDTQYF. The CDR3 DNA is TGTGCCAGCGGGAGAGGGCCTTCGGCGGGGTCCACAGATACGCAGTATTTT.

This chain links TRBV5-1 with TRBJ1-4; TRBD1 might be the D (6 bases). V shed 0 bases and J shed 5 bases, with 8 bases lying between them. The length of the CDR3 is 14 residues. Germline V gene data show CDR1 as SGHRS and CDR2 as YFSETQ. CDR3 nucleotides: TGCGCCAGCAGCTTGGTGCAGGGGAATGAAAAACTGTTTTTT. This sequence encodes CASSLVQGNEKLFF.

This clone was counted a few times. The chain recombines TRBV9 with TRBJ2-7; TRBD2 aligns across 12 bases. CDR1 is SGDLS, CDR2 YYNGEE, per germline. This CDR3 has 16 residues. The V and J ends lost 1 base and 0 bases, in that order; junction bases with no gene match: 2. The DNA of the CDR3 is TGTGCCAGCAGCGTATCGACTAGCGGGAGCTCCTACGAGCAGTACTTC. It codes for CASSVSTSGSSYEQYF.

Only a few counts were recorded for this clone. The chain is built from TRBV28 and TRBJ2-5; 11 nucleotides line up with TRBD1. The germline gives CDR1 MDHEN, CDR2 SYDVKM. CDR3 length equals 15 residues. The V and J ends lost 6 bases and 0 bases, in that order; junction bases with no gene match: 3. CDR3 DNA sequence: TGTGCCAGCAGGTCGGGACAGGGGGACCAAGAGACCCAGTACTTC. This encodes CASRSGQGDQETQYF.

In its sample, this clone was seen a few times. The genes are TRBV28 and TRBJ1-5, with 7 bases fitting TRBD1. This CDR3 has 14 amino acids. Germline assignment: CDR1 MDHEN and CDR2 SYDVKM. The J segment lost 4 bases and the V segment lost 7 bases, leaving 7 bases of the junction unmatched. The CDR3 sequence: CASIQGWGNQPQHF. The CDR3 DNA reads as TGTGCCAGCATACAGGGGTGGGGGAATCAGCCCCAGCATTTT.

The CDR3 loop is CASSFGSQETQYF. CDR3 bases: TGTGCCAGCAGCTTTGGCTCCCAAGAGACCCAGTACTTC. The chain has TRBV7-9 and TRBJ2-5; D is uncertain. The germline gives CDR1 SEHNR, CDR2 FQNEAQ (reference sequence). With 3 bases removed from V and 1 base from J, the gap between germline ends came to 6 bases. The CDR3 loop spans 13 amino acids.

V gene TRBV29-1 combines with J gene TRBJ1-4, with 9 bases aligning to TRBD1. The CDR3 contains 12 residues. Germline lookup yields CDR1 SQVTM and CDR2 ANQGSEA. The V gene end was trimmed by 7 bases and the J gene end by 6 bases; junction bases not matched to a gene: 3. The CDR3 is CSARTGDEKLFF. Here the CDR3 DNA reads TGCAGCGCAAGGACAGGGGATGAAAAACTGTTTTTT.

This clone turned up a few times. This sequence joins TRBV28 and TRBJ2-5; 13 bases agree with TRBD2. The CDR3 is 16 amino acids. V was clipped by 4 bases and J by 5 bases; unmatched bases: 7. Germline loops: CDR1 MDHEN, CDR2 SYDVKM. Written as DNA, the CDR3 is TGTGCCAGCAGTTCCTCCGGGACTAGCGGGAAGGAGACCCAGTACTTC. Translated, it gives CASSSSGTSGKETQYF. The complete variable domain, with remaining parts taken from reference TRBV28 and TRBJ2-5, reads DVKVTQSSRYLVKRTGEKVFLECVQDMDHENMFWYRQDPGLGLRLIYFSYDVKMKEKGDIPEGYSVSREKKERFSLILESASTNQTSMYLCASSSSGTSGKETQYFGPGTRLLVL.

There are a few counts of this clone. The chain recombines TRBV6-5 with TRBJ2-1, with 8 bases aligning to TRBD1. Losses at the gene ends were 5 bases for V and 10 bases for J; bases not matched to a gene: 7. CDR1 and CDR2 from the germline V gene are MNHEY and SVGAGI. The length of the CDR3 is 13 residues. Written as DNA, the CDR3 is TGTGCCAGCAGTCCGGACAGGGTCGGAGAGCAGTTCTTC. It encodes CASSPDRVGEQFF.

Only a few counts were recorded for this clone. Within the sample, other DNA sequences also encode this same CDR3. This CDR3 reads CASRGYSNQPQHF. DNA for the CDR3: TGTGCCAGCCGAGGGTATAGCAATCAGCCCCAGCATTTT. V gene TRBV28 combines with J gene TRBJ1-5; D gene ambiguous. From germline, CDR1 is MDHEN and CDR2 SYDVKM. Trimming cost V 8 bases and J 0 bases, with 8 bases left between them. The CDR3 contains 13 residues. Using reference TRBV28 and TRBJ1-5 for the parts outside the CDR3, the full variable domain is DVKVTQSSRYLVKRTGEKVFLECVQDMDHENMFWYRQDPGLGLRLIYFSYDVKMKEKGDIPEGYSVSREKKERFSLILESASTNQTSMYLCASRGYSNQPQHFGDGTRLSIL.

This chain connects TRBV9 to TRBJ2-1; tentatively, D is TRBD2 (5 bases). This CDR3 is built from 14 residues. V lost 0 bases to trimming and J lost 5 bases, with 9 bases between them. CDR1 SGDLS and CDR2 YYNGEE come from the germline V gene. In nucleotides, the CDR3 is TGTGCCAGCAGCGTAGGAGGGCAGGACAATGAGCAGTTCTTC. It codes for CASSVGGQDNEQFF.